This TCR beta chain was captured by sequencing in a study of cytomegalovirus exposure and HLA in healthy donors. Overall study results and limits: In vitro assays verified that three CMV-associated chains recognized CMV antigens specifically. The availability of immune exposure information extended only to CMV serostatus. In a later analysis, HLA-associated beta chains showed higher expansion and lower generation probabilities than comparable chains. As a later analysis showed, several of the most significant clusters appeared to be linked to common viral pathogens.

As concerns this clone: As yet, its antigen is unknown.

Losses at the gene ends were 7 bases for V and 3 bases for J; bases not matched to a gene: 11. The germline V gene has CDR1 SEHNR and CDR2 FQNEAQ (reference sequence). CDR3 size: 17 residues. 60 Vbeta and 13 Jbeta primers were used in PCR. TCRdb's copy holds only in-frame clones and misses some; the assay was immunoSEQ multiplex PCR. The sample yields under 130,000 clones, around four fifths seen once. The TCR comes from a woman aged 40 to 50 in good health and CMV-seropositive. Sequencing was carried out using PBMCs. The chain carries TRBV7-9 and TRBJ2-1; the match to TRBD2 covers 11 bases. The CDR3, as DNA: TGTGCCAGCACCCTACGTCTAGCGGGGGGAATCTACAATGAGCAGTTCTTC. Residues: CASTLRLAGGIYNEQFF. The variable domain in full, with the rest retrieved from reference TRBV7-9 and TRBJ2-1, is DTGVSQNPRHKITKRGQNVTFRCDPISEHNRLYWYRQTLGQGPEFLTYFQNEAQLEKSRLLSDRFSAERPKGSFSTLEIQRTEQGDSAMYLCASTLRLAGGIYNEQFFGPGTRLTVL.